This entry lists 7 T cell receptor beta chains sequenced from one sample in a study of blood T cell repertoires in COVID-19. TCRdb's copy holds only in-frame clones and misses some; the assay was immunoSEQ multiplex PCR. The sample contains about 300,000 clones, approximately 83% of which appear only once. Sequencing was done on a sample of PBMCs or T cells enriched from blood (not recorded which). These receptors came from a man aged 30-40 years who had recovered from COVID-19.

This clone was seen a handful of times. CDR3 region: CASSMSSSGGASETQYF. The CDR3 DNA reads as TGTGCCAGTAGTATGTCCTCTAGCGGGGGGGCCTCAGAGACCCAGTACTTC. The rearrangement links TRBV19 to TRBJ2-5; 12 bases are shared with TRBD2. J gave up 4 bases and V 3 bases, and 9 bases lay outside the gene matches. This CDR3 region has 17 residues. Germline V gene sequence: CDR1 LNHDA, CDR2 SQIVND (reference sequence).

The chain is built from TRBV3-1 (or the pseudogene TRBV3-2) and TRBJ1-2; no reliable D call. The CDR3 extends over 12 amino acids. CDR1 is LGHDT, CDR2 YNNKEL, per germline (reference sequence). V lost 5 bases, J lost 2 bases, and 6 bases lay in between. The CDR3 DNA reads as TGTGCCAGCAGCACGGTCAACTATGGCTACACCTTC. Translation: CASSTVNYGYTF.

The rearrangement links TRBV7-8 to TRBJ2-3; 7 bases line up with TRBD2. CDR1 and CDR2 from the germline V gene are SGHVS and FQNEAQ. CDR3 length: 14 amino acids. With V trimmed by 5 bases and J by 6 bases, 8 bases remained unmatched. CDR3 sequence reads: CASSGGSSRDTQYF. The CDR3 coding sequence is TGTGCCAGCAGCGGCGGGAGCAGTCGGGATACGCAGTATTTT.

This clone was recorded only once. The DNA of the CDR3 is TGTGCCGGCCGGGACAGGGGGCTGGATACGCAGTATTTT. It yields the protein CAGRDRGLDTQYF. The chain couples TRBV5-4 to TRBJ2-3; 12 positions agree with TRBD1. The V segment lost 10 bases and the J segment 6 bases; nucleotides outside the gene matches: 6. CDR3 length: 13 amino acids. In germline, CDR1 is SGHNT, CDR2 YYREEE (reference sequence). The full variable domain, its missing parts supplied by reference TRBV5-4 and TRBJ2-3, is ETGVTQSPTHLIKTRGQQVTLRCSSQSGHNTVSWYQQALGQGPQFIFQYYREEENGRGNFPPRFSGLQFPNYSSELNVNALELDDSALYLCAGRDRGLDTQYFGPGTRLTVL.

The CDR3 is CASSLGEGFSNEQFF. CDR3 nucleotides: TGTGCCAGCAGCTTAGGGGAGGGATTTTCCAATGAGCAGTTCTTC. The gene calls are TRBV11-3 and TRBJ2-1; TRBD2 matches 7 bases. The junction had 6 bases not matched to a gene; V was cut back by 1 base and J by 6 bases. This CDR3 contains 15 residues. Germline V gene data show CDR1 as SGHNT and CDR2 as YENEEA. Full variable domain (missing parts from reference TRBV11-3 and TRBJ2-1): EAGVVQSPRYKIIEKKQPVAFWCNPISGHNTLYWYLQNLGQGPELLIRYENEEAVDDSQLPKDRFSAERLKGVDSTLKIQPAELGDSAVYLCASSLGEGFSNEQFFGPGTRLTVL.

The count of this clone is one. The J gene is TRBJ1-2, the V gene TRBV13; 8 nucleotides line up with TRBD1. Germline V gene lookup returns CDR1 PRHDT and CDR2 FYEKMQ (reference sequence). The CDR3 runs 15 residues. With 4 bases clipped from V and 1 base from J, the junction kept 5 bases outside the gene matches. CDR3 nucleotide sequence: TGTGCCAGCAGCTCAACAGGGGGGAGTAACTATGGCTACACCTTC. This translates into CASSSTGGSNYGYTF.

The chain recombines TRBV19 with TRBJ1-6; D is undetermined. V shed 5 bases and J shed 7 bases, with 12 bases lying between them. In germline, CDR1 is LNHDA, CDR2 SQIVND (reference sequence). The CDR3 is made up of 14 amino acids. The CDR3 protein is CASSPYSNNSPLHF. The CDR3, as DNA: TGTGCCAGTAGTCCCTACAGTAACAATTCACCCCTCCACTTT.